Listed here are 24 T cell receptor beta chains from one sample, sequenced in a study of a mutant IDH1 vaccine in newly diagnosed glioma. Their antigens are not known. Sample time point: week 35, safety follow-up. In the vaccine, a single dose held 300 ug of the mutant IDH1 20-mer peptide, along with topical imiquimod. Measured with immunoSEQ multiplex PCR; TCRdb has only the in-frame clones, and not every one. The sample includes just over 65,000 clones, around 82% of them seen just once. The sequences come from PBMCs, collected from a glioma patient whose treatment included an IDH1 peptide vaccine. The source is a man between 18 and 29 years old with glioma.

The sample holds one count of this clone. The chain carries TRBV7-2 and TRBJ2-7; D gene ambiguous. CDR1 and CDR2 (germline): SGHTA, FQGNSA. This CDR3 region has 12 residues. The V end lost 2 bases, the J end lost 0 bases, and 2 bases lay between the germline ends. CDR3 in amino acids: CASSLTSYEQYF. The DNA of the CDR3 is TGTGCCAGCAGCTTAACCTCCTACGAGCAGTACTTC.

The chain recombines TRBV9 with TRBJ2-1; D is unresolved. There are 13 residues in the CDR3. Germline CDR1 and CDR2: SGDLS and YYNGEE. Trimming cost V 2 bases and J 7 bases, with 10 bases left between them. CDR3 protein: CASSVVAPNEQFF. CDR3 DNA sequence: TGTGCCAGCAGCGTGGTGGCCCCTAATGAGCAGTTCTTC.

The V call is TRBV10-1, the J call TRBJ1-4, with 9 bases aligning to TRBD1. Per the germline V gene, CDR1 is WNHNN and CDR2 is SYGVQD (reference sequence). V trimming: 3 bases; J trimming: 8 bases; junction bases outside the gene matches: 13. CDR3 length: 17 amino acids. The DNA for the CDR3 is TGCGCCAGCAGTGATACACCCCCGGGACAGGGTGAGGAAAAACTGTTTTTT. Protein sequence: CASSDTPPGQGEEKLFF.

This rearrangement joins TRBV15 to TRBJ1-1, with 9 bases fitting TRBD1. This CDR3 region has 19 residues. Germline trimming cut 3 bases from V and 0 bases from J; bases unmatched to any gene: 14. Germline V lookup: CDR1 LNHNV, CDR2 YYDKDF (reference sequence). The CDR3 loop reads CATSRGPSDRGEMNTEAFF. DNA of the CDR3: TGTGCCACCAGCAGGGGGCCTAGTGACAGGGGGGAAATGAACACTGAAGCTTTCTTT.

The chain carries TRBV27 and TRBJ2-2, with TRBD1 matching over 8 bases. Germline CDR1 is MNHEY and CDR2 is SMNVEV (reference sequence). Trimming took 3 bases from V and 4 from J; bases not matched to a gene: 10. This CDR3 has 17 residues. In DNA, the CDR3 is TGTGCCAGCAGTTTTCCCGGAGACAGGGGTAGCACCGGGGAGCTGTTTTTT. Its protein product is CASSFPGDRGSTGELFF.

The count of this clone is one. This chain uses TRBV4-3 with TRBJ2-7; D is undetermined. Germline CDR1 LGHNA, CDR2 YSLEER. V lost 0 bases and J 2 bases, leaving 11 bases between the germline ends. CDR3 length equals 15 residues. CDR3 bases: TGCGCCAGCAGCCAAGAATCGGATCCTCCCTACGAGCAGTACTTC. Translation gives CASSQESDPPYEQYF.

This chain links TRBV11-2 with TRBJ1-2; D uncertain. The CDR3 spans 14 residues. CDR1 and CDR2 from the germline V gene are SGHAT and FQNNGV. Deletions cut 9 bases from V and 3 bases from J, with 17 bases between. The CDR3 DNA is TGTGCCAGTCGCGCTACACTGGTGTACTATGGCTACACCTTC. Residues: CASRATLVYYGYTF.

V is TRBV7-9 and J is TRBJ2-5, with a weak D call TRBD1 (6 bases). Per the germline V gene, CDR1 is SEHNR and CDR2 is FQNEAQ (reference sequence). CDR3 length: 17 amino acids. Trimming shortened V by 5 bases and J by 0 bases, and 19 bases separated the two germline ends. Here the CDR3 DNA reads TGTGCCAGCAGCCATTATCAGCTGGGGGCGTACCAAGAGACCCAGTACTTC. It translates to CASSHYQLGAYQETQYF.

This sequence joins TRBV7-6 and TRBJ1-2; the D is unclear. With 4 bases removed from V and 6 bases from J, the gap between germline ends came to 15 bases. The CDR3 is 14 amino acids. CDR1 and CDR2 (germline): SGHVS, FNYEAQ. For the CDR3, the DNA is TGTGCCAGCAGCTCCGGGTCTTGGGATCATGGCTACACCTTC. Protein sequence: CASSSGSWDHGYTF.

CDR3 coding DNA: TGTGCCAGCAGCCAGTCAGGCACTAGCGGTCAAGAGACCCAGTACTTC. This sequence encodes CASSQSGTSGQETQYF. The chain is built from TRBV4-2 and TRBJ2-5; 8 bases map to TRBD2. The CDR3 sequence is 16 residues long. Germline CDR1 is LGHNA and CDR2 is YNFKEQ. V gave up 3 bases and J gave up 2 bases; unmatched junction bases: 8.

The chain uses TRBV6-6 and TRBJ1-1; 12 bases line up with TRBD1. This CDR3 is 14 amino acids long. The J segment lost 8 bases and the V segment lost 5 bases, leaving 6 bases of the junction unmatched. Germline V lookup: CDR1 MNHNY, CDR2 SVGAGI (reference sequence). CDR3 sequence: CASSVGTGGAEAFF. The CDR3 coding sequence is TGTGCCAGCAGTGTCGGGACAGGGGGCGCCGAAGCTTTCTTT.

This clone has only a few counts. This chain connects TRBV7-2 to TRBJ1-1; 7 positions agree with TRBD1. The V segment lost 5 bases and the J segment 1 base; nucleotides outside the gene matches: 1. Germline V lookup: CDR1 SGHTA, CDR2 FQGNSA. The CDR3 sequence is 13 residues long. The CDR3, as DNA: TGTGCCAGCAGCCGACAGGGGAACACTGAAGCTTTCTTT. Protein sequence: CASSRQGNTEAFF.

The V call is TRBV6-5, the J call TRBJ2-7; possibly TRBD2 for D (5 bases). Germline V gives CDR1 MNHEY, CDR2 SVGAGI. V was cut by 6 bases and J by 2 bases, with 11 bases left in between. The CDR3 has 13 residues. The CDR3 DNA is TGTGCCAGCAGACTCACCGGGACCTACGAGCAGTACTTC. Translation gives CASRLTGTYEQYF.

In nucleotides, the CDR3 is TGTGCCAGCAGCTTAGTCCCAGAACCGGACTATGGCTACACCTTC. Translation: CASSLVPEPDYGYTF. The chain has TRBV7-2 and TRBJ1-2; no definite D call. The V gene lost 1 base and the J gene lost 3 bases, with 12 bases spanning the gap. The CDR3 has 15 amino acids. CDR1 SGHTA and CDR2 FQGNSA come from the germline V gene.

The CDR3 here is CASSDSGTNHNEQFF. DNA of the CDR3: TGTGCCAGCAGCGACTCCGGGACTAATCACAATGAGCAGTTCTTC. V is TRBV9 and J is TRBJ2-1, with 7 bases matching TRBD2. V gave up 3 bases and J gave up 5 bases; unmatched junction bases: 8. CDR1 is SGDLS, CDR2 YYNGEE, per germline. This CDR3 has 15 amino acids.

The J gene is TRBJ1-3, the V gene TRBV6-5, with a possible D match to TRBD1 (5 bases). Germline CDR1 reads MNHEY; CDR2 reads SVGAGI. V dropped 8 bases and J dropped 3 bases, with 8 bases sitting between them. The CDR3 extends over 12 amino acids. CDR3 sequence: CASRGDGNTIYF. The CDR3 DNA is TGTGCCAGCCGAGGGGATGGAAACACCATATATTTT.

The table lists this clone with a few counts. V usage is TRBV5-5 and J usage is TRBJ1-6, with no clear D. The CDR3 covers 15 residues. With 0 bases removed from V and 12 bases from J, the gap between germline ends came to 16 bases. Germline V CDR1 and CDR2: SGHKS, YYEKEE (reference sequence). CDR3 residues: CASSLVSAGLEPLHF. The CDR3 DNA reads TGTGCCAGCAGCTTGGTCTCGGCGGGCCTCGAACCCCTCCACTTT.

The CDR3 sequence is CASSSSQTGANTGELFF. The CDR3 DNA sequence: TGTGCCAGCAGCTCCTCTCAGACAGGGGCGAACACCGGGGAGCTGTTTTTT. The V call is TRBV5-5, the J call TRBJ2-2; 8 bases match TRBD1. Per germline, CDR1 SGHKS and CDR2 YYEKEE (reference sequence). The V and J ends lost 3 bases and 0 bases, in that order; junction bases with no gene match: 7. CDR3 size: 17 residues.

The J gene is TRBJ2-1, the V gene TRBV2; D not resolved. V lost 5 bases and J 6 bases, leaving 8 bases between the germline ends. Germline assignment: CDR1 SNHLY and CDR2 FYNNEI. This CDR3 contains 12 residues. The chain's CDR3 is CASSTTSNEQFF. CDR3 bases: TGTGCCAGCAGTACCACGTCCAATGAGCAGTTCTTC.

The gene calls are TRBV10-3 and TRBJ2-3, with 8 positions matching TRBD2. The CDR3 consists of 15 residues. The trim removed 3 bases at V and 0 bases at J, leaving 2 bases unmatched. CDR1 and CDR2 from the germline V gene are ENHRY and SYGVKD. This CDR3 is CAISDSGISTDTQYF. The CDR3 coding sequence is TGTGCCATCAGTGATAGCGGGATTAGCACAGATACGCAGTATTTT.

The rearrangement links TRBV4-1 to TRBJ1-5; D might be TRBD1 (6 bases). The germline gives CDR1 MGHRA, CDR2 YSYEKL. V lost 1 base, J lost 4 bases, and 8 bases lay in between. This CDR3 region has 14 residues. In DNA, the CDR3 is TGCGCCAGCAGCCAAGGGGGGGCGAATCAGCCCCAGCATTTT. Its protein product is CASSQGGANQPQHF.

The J gene is TRBJ2-1, the V gene TRBV30; unclear D gene. Germline assignment: CDR1 GTSNPN and CDR2 SVGIG (reference sequence). V lost 0 bases and J 8 bases, leaving 8 bases between the germline ends. This CDR3 has 12 residues. The CDR3: CAWSVTKHEQFF. The CDR3 region has the DNA TGTGCCTGGAGTGTAACGAAGCATGAGCAGTTCTTC.

In this sample, this clone turned up once. The chain is built from TRBV19 and TRBJ1-2; no firm D call. The CDR3 covers 13 residues. From germline, CDR1 is LNHDA and CDR2 SQIVND (reference sequence). Trimming pared 1 base from V and 6 bases from J, leaving 9 bases between. CDR3 residues: CASSIGSGHGYTF. The CDR3 DNA follows: TGTGCCAGTAGTATAGGTTCGGGCCATGGCTACACCTTC.

The V gene is TRBV19, the J gene TRBJ2-1; no clear D. With 3 bases removed from V and 3 bases from J, the gap between germline ends came to 9 bases. Germline CDR1 reads LNHDA; CDR2 reads SQIVND (reference sequence). The CDR3 is 14 amino acids. CDR3 nucleotide sequence: TGTGCCAGTAGTATTGGCGAGAGCTACAATGAGCAGTTCTTC. Its protein product is CASSIGESYNEQFF.